These T cell receptor beta chains were read from a single sample in a study of OX40 agonist ivuxolimab in advanced cancers. The repertoire was sequenced with immunoSEQ multiplex PCR; TCRdb's copy has only in-frame clones and lacks some. This sample has about 130,000 clones, with about 92% found just once. Sequences were derived from CD4+ or CD8+ T cells sorted from blood, sampled in a trial of the OX40 agonist ivuxolimab. All receptors come from an adult with an advanced solid tumor such as melanoma, head and neck, liver or kidney cancer. The CDR3 runs from the conserved cysteine through the conserved F or W. Fields, in order: J gene, V gene, CDR3 protein.

J gene: TRBJ2-5
V gene: TRBV7-3
CDR3 protein: CASSFKGLETQYF

J gene: TRBJ2-5
V gene: TRBV19
CDR3 protein: CASSNLAVQEETQYF

J gene: TRBJ2-1
V gene: TRBV30
CDR3 protein: CAWSVDTGLAGQFF

J gene: TRBJ2-6
V gene: TRBV6-1
CDR3 protein: CATHSSGANVLTF

J gene: TRBJ2-7
V gene: TRBV29-1
CDR3 protein: CSAARGGASYEQYF

J gene: TRBJ1-2
V gene: TRBV28
CDR3 protein: CASSLWLISWDGYTF

J gene: TRBJ1-2
V gene: TRBV7-2
CDR3 protein: CASSLNGGLYGYTF

J gene: TRBJ2-7
V gene: TRBV18
CDR3 protein: CASSPPDGPYEQYF

J gene: TRBJ1-3
V gene: TRBV9
CDR3 protein: CASSVGTGVWENTIYF

J gene: TRBJ2-7
V gene: TRBV6-5
CDR3 protein: CASSYGLVNYEQYF

J gene: TRBJ2-1
V gene: TRBV5-1
CDR3 protein: CASSLGLEANEQFF

J gene: TRBJ1-6
V gene: TRBV6-5
CDR3 protein: CASHNRVTNSPLHF

J gene: TRBJ1-2
V gene: TRBV9
CDR3 protein: CASSVGQGADYGYTF

J gene: TRBJ2-3
V gene: TRBV18
CDR3 protein: CASSPGGTTDTQYF

J gene: TRBJ1-1
V gene: TRBV7-3
CDR3 protein: CASSLAVQVNTEAFF

J gene: TRBJ2-4
V gene: TRBV7-2
CDR3 protein: CASSSGDERAKNIQYF

J gene: TRBJ1-5
V gene: TRBV6-5
CDR3 protein: CASSYLVNQPQHF

J gene: TRBJ1-2
V gene: TRBV7-6
CDR3 protein: CASSLAGAKGYTF

J gene: TRBJ2-7
V gene: TRBV7-9
CDR3 protein: CASSLSINPGQNSPYEQYF

J gene: TRBJ2-1
V gene: TRBV27
CDR3 protein: CASSWTGTLAHNEQFF

J gene: TRBJ1-5
V gene: TRBV7-2
CDR3 protein: CASSLTGLQQPQHF

J gene: TRBJ2-3
V gene: TRBV11-3
CDR3 protein: CASSRGALQYF

J gene: TRBJ2-7
V gene: TRBV11-2
CDR3 protein: CASSSGPRARYEQYF

J gene: TRBJ1-4
V gene: TRBV10-2
CDR3 protein: CASSERGVRSPEKLFF

J gene: TRBJ2-7
V gene: TRBV6-5
CDR3 protein: CASSYSKGYSYEQYF

J gene: TRBJ1-2
V gene: TRBV9
CDR3 protein: CASSVESDYGYTF

J gene: TRBJ2-2
V gene: TRBV14
CDR3 protein: CASSLRGGAGELFF

J gene: TRBJ1-1
V gene: TRBV6-6
CDR3 protein: CASSWDSLNTEAFF

J gene: TRBJ2-2
V gene: TRBV7-7
CDR3 protein: CALGGRPVGTGELFF

J gene: TRBJ1-1
V gene: TRBV15
CDR3 protein: CATSRGYDQEGTEAFF

J gene: TRBJ2-5
V gene: TRBV19
CDR3 protein: CASSMGGPLQRTQYF

J gene: TRBJ2-2
V gene: TRBV29-1
CDR3 protein: CSARSFGTANTGELFF

J gene: TRBJ1-2
V gene: TRBV28
CDR3 protein: CASSPGQGDGYTF

J gene: TRBJ1-2
V gene: TRBV7-2
CDR3 protein: CASSLSNLYGYTF

J gene: TRBJ1-5
V gene: TRBV28
CDR3 protein: CASSLLIQGAHQPQHF

J gene: TRBJ1-1
V gene: TRBV7-9
CDR3 protein: CASSPPQINTEAFF

J gene: TRBJ2-7
V gene: TRBV6-5
CDR3 protein: CASSELYGQYF